A selection of T cell receptor beta chains follows, all from one sample in a study of blood T cell repertoires in COVID-19. Assay: immunoSEQ multiplex PCR; the TCRdb copy retains only in-frame clones and omits some. Among approximately 300,000 clones listed, roughly 80% were seen once. Material for sequencing was peripheral blood. The receptors derive from a person between 70 and 80 years old with COVID-19, enrolled during active disease. Both conserved end residues are part of each CDR3. D genes are given only for firm matches. Part of the rows lack a size; the others show once, few, many or a class for expanded clones.

size: .; D: .; V: TRBV28; J: TRBJ1-4; CDR3: CASSSDRIPNEKLFF; DNA: TGTGCCAGCAGTTCCGACAGGATTCCGAATGAAAAACTGTTTTTT
size: once; D: TRBD1; V: TRBV28; J: TRBJ1-1; CDR3: CASSISSPGQLEAFF; DNA: TGTGCCAGCAGTATTTCCTCTCCGGGACAGCTAGAAGCTTTCTTT
size: .; D: TRBD1; V: TRBV19; J: TRBJ2-6; CDR3: CASSSRGTIGANVLTF; DNA: TGTGCCAGTAGTTCCAGGGGGACCATCGGGGCCAACGTCCTGACTTTC
size: .; D: TRBD2; V: TRBV5-1; J: TRBJ2-7; CDR3: CASSLEGGTGTSGRRREQYF; DNA: TGCGCCAGCAGCTTGGAAGGGGGAACCGGGACTAGCGGGAGGCGACGCGAGCAGTACTTC
size: .; D: .; V: TRBV7-2; J: TRBJ2-5; CDR3: CASSLLGQGETQYF; DNA: TGTGCCAGCAGCTTATTAGGTCAGGGGGAGACCCAGTACTTC
size: .; D: TRBD1; V: TRBV19; J: TRBJ2-2; CDR3: CATGQGAPGELFF; DNA: TGTGCCACGGGACAGGGCGCCCCCGGGGAGCTGTTTTTT
size: .; D: TRBD2; V: TRBV19; J: TRBJ2-1; CDR3: CASRPGLAVYNEQFF; DNA: TGTGCCAGTAGGCCGGGACTAGCGGTTTACAATGAGCAGTTCTTC
size: .; D: TRBD1; V: TRBV10-3; J: TRBJ2-7; CDR3: CAAGTGVAEQYF; DNA: TGTGCCGCCGGGACAGGGGTTGCCGAGCAGTACTTC
size: .; D: TRBD2; V: TRBV9; J: TRBJ2-3; CDR3: CASSPRRLAGGDTQYF; DNA: TGTGCCAGCAGCCCCAGAAGGCTAGCGGGAGGAGATACGCAGTATTTT
size: .; D: TRBD2; V: TRBV2; J: TRBJ2-7; CDR3: CASRSTSGGPPYEQYF; DNA: TGTGCCAGCAGATCCACTAGCGGGGGGCCTCCCTACGAGCAGTACTTC
size: .; D: .; V: TRBV21-1; J: TRBJ2-3; CDR3: CASSKSWGLTSTDTQYF; DNA: TGTGCCAGCAGCAAATCGTGGGGACTGACTAGCACAGATACGCAGTATTTT
size: .; D: TRBD2; V: TRBV27; J: TRBJ2-7; CDR3: CASSFREGDEQYF; DNA: TGTGCCAGCAGTTTCCGGGAGGGCGACGAGCAGTACTTC
size: .; D: TRBD1; V: TRBV28; J: TRBJ2-7; CDR3: CASSRMDRATLYEQYF; DNA: TGTGCCAGCAGTCGCATGGACAGGGCCACTCTATACGAGCAGTACTTC
size: .; D: TRBD1; V: TRBV6-5; J: TRBJ1-4; CDR3: CASSLSRTGGEKLFF; DNA: TGTGCCAGCTCCCTATCACGTACAGGGGGTGAAAAACTGTTTTTT
size: .; D: .; V: TRBV27; J: TRBJ2-4; CDR3: CASSGDRTLAKNIQYF; DNA: TGTGCCAGCAGTGGTGACAGAACCCTAGCCAAAAACATTCAGTACTTC
size: .; D: .; V: TRBV12-3/TRBV12-4; J: TRBJ1-2; CDR3: CASSFRQYGYTF; DNA: TGTGCCAGCAGTTTTCGACAATATGGCTACACCTTC
size: .; D: TRBD1; V: TRBV28; J: TRBJ2-7; CDR3: CASSPLRDRGNEQYF; DNA: TGTGCCAGCAGTCCTCTCCGGGACAGGGGGAACGAGCAGTACTTC
size: .; D: .; V: TRBV7-6; J: TRBJ2-1; CDR3: CASSLGGGDPSYEQFF; DNA: TGTGCCAGCAGCTTAGGGGGGGGCGACCCTAGCTATGAGCAGTTCTTC
size: .; D: TRBD2; V: TRBV12-3/TRBV12-4; J: TRBJ2-1; CDR3: CASSLTSVGEQFF; DNA: TGTGCCAGCAGCCTGACTAGCGTGGGTGAGCAGTTCTTC
size: .; D: .; V: TRBV9; J: TRBJ1-6; CDR3: CASSVGGNSPLHF; DNA: TGTGCCAGCAGCGTCGGAGGGAATTCACCCCTCCACTTT
size: .; D: TRBD1; V: TRBV11-1; J: TRBJ2-3; CDR3: CASSLAQQGDTDTQYF; DNA: TGTGCCAGCAGCTTAGCGCAACAGGGGGACACAGATACGCAGTATTTT
size: .; D: .; V: TRBV5-8; J: TRBJ2-1; CDR3: CASSTPGLPNNEQFF; DNA: TGTGCCAGCAGTACACCGGGACTCCCAAACAATGAGCAGTTCTTC
size: .; D: TRBD1; V: TRBV7-8; J: TRBJ1-5; CDR3: CASSFGTGEDQPQHF; DNA: TGTGCCAGCAGCTTCGGGACAGGGGAGGATCAGCCCCAGCATTTT
size: .; D: .; V: TRBV7-9; J: TRBJ1-4; CDR3: CASSLGGWDEKLFF; DNA: TGTGCCAGCAGCTTAGGAGGGTGGGATGAAAAACTGTTTTTT
size: .; D: .; V: TRBV21-1; J: TRBJ1-5; CDR3: CASSKVILGAKPQHF; DNA: TGTGCCAGCAGCAAAGTCATCTTGGGGGCGAAGCCCCAGCATTTT
size: .; D: TRBD1; V: TRBV2; J: TRBJ2-2; CDR3: CASRSRGRVSLGTGELFF; DNA: TGTGCCAGCAGGTCCAGGGGGCGCGTTTCTTTGGGCACCGGGGAGCTGTTTTTT
size: .; D: TRBD2; V: TRBV9; J: TRBJ2-1; CDR3: CASSPASGSLDEQFF; DNA: TGTGCCAGCAGCCCCGCTAGCGGGAGTCTTGATGAGCAGTTCTTC
size: .; D: .; V: TRBV18; J: TRBJ2-2; CDR3: CASSPLNQGPGTGELFF; DNA: TGTGCCAGCTCACCACTTAACCAGGGGCCGGGGACCGGGGAGCTGTTTTTT
size: .; D: TRBD1; V: TRBV7-2; J: TRBJ2-7; CDR3: CASSTWDRVYEQYF; DNA: TGTGCCAGCAGCACATGGGACAGGGTCTACGAGCAGTACTTC
size: .; D: TRBD1; V: TRBV28; J: TRBJ1-5; CDR3: CASRPTGNQPQHF; DNA: TGTGCCAGCAGGCCGACAGGGAATCAGCCCCAGCATTTT
size: few; D: TRBD1; V: TRBV12-3/TRBV12-4; J: TRBJ1-2; CDR3: CASSPRQGSGYTF; DNA: TGTGCCAGCAGCCCCCGACAGGGCTCTGGCTACACCTTC
size: .; D: .; V: TRBV2; J: TRBJ1-2; CDR3: CASSRFGDRTYKIYGYTF; DNA: TGTGCCAGCAGTCGGTTTGGAGATAGGACATACAAAATTTATGGCTACACCTTC
size: few; D: .; V: TRBV4-1; J: TRBJ2-3; CDR3: CASSQLETGGNTQYF; DNA: TGCGCCAGCAGCCAACTGGAGACAGGTGGAAATACGCAGTATTTT
size: .; D: TRBD1; V: TRBV2; J: TRBJ2-2; CDR3: CAKGNGQGTGELFF; DNA: TGTGCCAAGGGTAATGGACAGGGGACCGGGGAGCTGTTTTTT
size: .; D: .; V: TRBV2; J: TRBJ2-1; CDR3: CASNRRADNEQFF; DNA: TGTGCCAGCAACCGGAGGGCCGACAATGAGCAGTTCTTC
size: .; D: .; V: TRBV11-2; J: TRBJ2-3; CDR3: CASSLGLVGTDTQYF; DNA: TGTGCCAGCAGCTTAGGGCTAGTAGGCACAGATACGCAGTATTTT
size: .; D: TRBD1; V: TRBV7-2; J: TRBJ2-1; CDR3: CASSPPGGRGNEQFF; DNA: TGTGCCAGCAGCCCCCCAGGGGGCAGGGGCAATGAGCAGTTCTTC
size: .; D: .; V: TRBV10-1; J: TRBJ1-5; CDR3: CASHATRVGNQPQHF; DNA: TGCGCCAGCCACGCCACTAGGGTCGGCAATCAGCCCCAGCATTTT
size: .; D: .; V: TRBV7-9; J: TRBJ1-6; CDR3: CASDPGTGLISPLHF; DNA: TGTGCCAGCGATCCCGGTACAGGCCTTATTTCACCCCTCCACTTT
size: .; D: TRBD1; V: TRBV5-1; J: TRBJ1-3; CDR3: CASSGGQGASGNTIYF; DNA: TGCGCCAGCAGCGGGGGACAGGGGGCCTCTGGAAACACCATATATTTT
size: .; D: TRBD2; V: TRBV7-3; J: TRBJ2-3; CDR3: CASSYGGEDTQYF; DNA: TGTGCCAGCAGCTACGGGGGGGAAGATACGCAGTATTTT
size: .; D: TRBD2; V: TRBV6-1; J: TRBJ2-7; CDR3: CASSEATGTSGATSLRKQYF; DNA: TGTGCCAGCAGTGAAGCGACCGGGACTAGCGGGGCCACCTCCTTACGGAAGCAGTACTTC
size: .; D: .; V: TRBV19; J: TRBJ1-4; CDR3: CASSIDGREKLFF; DNA: TGTGCCAGTAGTATAGACGGTCGAGAAAAACTGTTTTTT
size: .; D: .; V: TRBV5-8; J: TRBJ2-3; CDR3: CASSLLSSLTADTQYF; DNA: TGTGCCAGCAGCTTGTTGAGCTCCCTAACGGCAGATACGCAGTATTTT
size: .; D: TRBD1; V: TRBV5-1; J: TRBJ1-2; CDR3: CASSPEGQGTYGYTF; DNA: TGCGCCAGCAGCCCGGAAGGACAGGGAACCTATGGCTACACCTTC
size: .; D: .; V: TRBV19; J: TRBJ1-6; CDR3: CASSGWERSSPLHF; DNA: TGTGCCAGTAGTGGATGGGAGCGTTCTTCACCCCTCCACTTT